A selection of T cell receptor beta chains follows, all from one sample in a study of cytotoxic CD8 clonotypes in ibrutinib-treated CLL. Method: immunoSEQ multiplex PCR; TCRdb's copy keeps in-frame clones and lacks some. The sample has about 140,000 clones; 91% are singletons. The source was PBMCs, collected after 12 months of ibrutinib treatment. The receptors stem from a human donor with chronic lymphocytic leukemia. The CDR3 runs from the conserved cysteine through the conserved F or W. D genes are given only for firm matches. Clone size is given for some rows only: seen once, a few or many times, or a class if the clone is expanded.

>TRBJ1-5|.|TRBV28|.
CASSRETVGHQPQHF
TGTGCCAGCAGTCGAGAGACAGTAGGGCATCAGCCCCAGCATTTT
>TRBJ2-4|.|TRBV7-2|.
CASSLGIGADIQYF
TGTGCCAGCAGCTTGGGGATCGGGGCGGACATTCAGTACTTC
>TRBJ2-3|.|TRBV2|.
CASSDSVTSTDTQYF
TGTGCCAGCAGTGATTCCGTTACTAGCACAGATACGCAGTATTTT
>TRBJ2-1|.|TRBV4-1|.
CASSQDSAGEQFF
TGCGCCAGCAGCCAAGATTCCGCGGGCGAGCAGTTCTTC
>TRBJ2-7|.|TRBV11-1|.
CASSLESAGLMYEQYF
TGTGCCAGCAGCTTAGAGTCGGCAGGGTTGATGTACGAGCAGTACTTC
>TRBJ2-7|TRBD1|TRBV18|.
CASSPDSKFLKSGGIPAYEQYF
TGTGCCAGCTCACCAGATTCCAAATTTTTGAAGTCAGGGGGCATTCCCGCCTACGAGCAGTACTTC
>TRBJ1-1|.|TRBV9|.
CASSVGSGRMNTEAFF
TGTGCCAGCAGCGTAGGTTCGGGACGGATGAACACTGAAGCTTTCTTT
>TRBJ2-5|TRBD1|TRBV9|once
CASSQSGTGFGETQYF
TGTGCCAGCAGCCAGTCGGGGACAGGGTTTGGGGAGACCCAGTACTTC
>TRBJ2-2|TRBD1|TRBV5-1|once
CASSYGTANTGELFF
TGCGCCAGCAGCTATGGGACAGCGAACACCGGGGAGCTGTTTTTT
>TRBJ2-4|.|TRBV28|.
CASSTVVAEAAKNIQYF
TGTGCCAGCAGTACGGTGGTGGCAGAGGCAGCCAAAAACATTCAGTACTTC
>TRBJ2-2|.|TRBV6-1|.
CASSGPSGKSPTGELFF
TGTGCCAGCAGTGGGCCTTCGGGCAAATCCCCAACCGGGGAGCTGTTTTTT
>TRBJ2-2|.|TRBV5-4|few
CASSLAAVSGELFF
TGTGCCAGCAGCTTGGCCGCGGTCTCCGGGGAGCTGTTTTTT
>TRBJ1-1|TRBD1|TRBV5-6|.
CASSLSGGMNTEAFF
TGTGCCAGCAGCTTGTCAGGGGGTATGAACACTGAAGCTTTCTTT
>TRBJ2-2|.|TRBV10-1|.
CASGRGVKDTGELFF
TGCGCCAGCGGGCGAGGGGTAAAGGACACCGGGGAGCTGTTTTTT
>TRBJ1-3|.|TRBV6-1|once
CASSEAGNTIYF
TGTGCCAGCAGTGAAGCTGGAAACACCATATATTTT
>TRBJ1-1|.|TRBV21-1|.
CASSSGGDEAFF
TGTGCCAGCAGCTCCGGAGGGGATGAAGCTTTCTTT
>TRBJ1-1|.|TRBV13|.
CASRTGATEAFF
TGTGCCAGCAGAACGGGAGCGACTGAAGCTTTCTTT
>TRBJ2-7|.|TRBV6-6|.
CASRLPLGSYEQYF
TGTGCCAGCAGACTCCCCCTTGGAAGTTACGAGCAGTACTTC
>TRBJ2-1|.|TRBV7-2|.
CASSLRGPGGRLNEQFF
TGTGCCAGCAGCTTAAGGGGGCCTGGCGGGAGGCTTAATGAGCAGTTCTTC
>TRBJ1-1|.|TRBV28|.
CASSLGGKEAFF
TGTGCCAGCAGTTTGGGGGGGAAGGAAGCTTTCTTT
>TRBJ1-2|.|TRBV9|.
CASSVGGGQLYGYTF
TGTGCCAGCAGCGTAGGAGGGGGGCAGTTGTATGGCTACACCTTC
>TRBJ2-2|.|TRBV7-3|.
CASSSTTAYTGELFF
TGTGCCAGCAGCTCCACGACAGCCTACACCGGGGAGCTGTTTTTT